These T cell receptor beta chains were read from a single sample in a study of shared clonotypes between healthy human individuals. Produced via immunoSEQ multiplex PCR; TCRdb's table is partial and in-frame only. The sample includes 600,000 to 750,000 clones, about three quarters of them seen just once. Sequencing was done on a sample of memory CD4+ T cells sorted from blood. These TCRs come from a woman in her 30s in good health. Each CDR3 is given with its conserved first and last residue. D genes are given only for firm matches. Some rows mark clone size as missing; the rest say once, few, many or name a class of expanded clone.

D | J | V | size | DNA | CDR3
TRBD1 | TRBJ2-7 | TRBV2 | - | TGTGCCAGCACCGGACAGGGGTATGGCGAGCAGTACTTC | CASTGQGYGEQYF
TRBD2 | TRBJ2-1 | TRBV27 | - | TGTGCCAGCAGGCCAACTAGCGGGAGTAGGAATGAGCAGTTCTTC | CASRPTSGSRNEQFF
- | TRBJ1-2 | TRBV6-1 | - | TGTGCCAGCAGTGTCAACAGGGATTCTAACTATGGCTACACCTTC | CASSVNRDSNYGYTF
- | TRBJ1-6 | TRBV2 | - | TGTGCCAGCACAAAAGGGAGTAATTCACCCCTCCACTTT | CASTKGSNSPLHF
- | TRBJ2-3 | TRBV7-2 | - | TGTGCCAGCAGCGCCCCCGGGCTAGCCCATCCCAGCACAGATACGCAGTATTTT | CASSAPGLAHPSTDTQYF
- | TRBJ2-7 | TRBV7-9 | - | TGTGCCAGCACCTGGGGCAGCACCTACGAGCAGTACTTC | CASTWGSTYEQYF
TRBD2 | TRBJ2-5 | TRBV27 | - | TGTGCCAGCAGCAGCGGGGGATTGGAGACCCAGTACTTC | CASSSGGLETQYF
TRBD2 | TRBJ2-1 | TRBV4-2 | - | TGTGCCAGCAGCCTCGGGACTAGCGGGAGCTCGACCTACAATGAGCAGTTCTTC | CASSLGTSGSSTYNEQFF
- | TRBJ1-5 | TRBV4-1 | - | TGCGCCAGCAGCCTACCAAATCAGCCCCAGCATTTT | CASSLPNQPQHF
TRBD2 | TRBJ2-3 | TRBV7-9 | - | TGTGCCAGCAGCTTAAGGTCCGGGAGGGGCACAGATACGCAGTATTTT | CASSLRSGRGTDTQYF
- | TRBJ2-1 | TRBV7-2 | few | TGTGCCAGCAGCTTAGAGGCGGTCTCCTACAATGAGCAGTTCTTC | CASSLEAVSYNEQFF
- | TRBJ2-7 | TRBV5-1 | - | TGCGCCAGCAGCTTGGGTGACCGAGCCTACGAGCAGTACTTC | CASSLGDRAYEQYF
TRBD1 | TRBJ1-2 | TRBV27 | - | TGTGCCAGCAGTCTAGGACAGGGAAACTATGGCTACACCTTC | CASSLGQGNYGYTF
- | TRBJ2-7 | TRBV7-2 | - | TGTGCCAGCAGCTCCTCCTTGGGCGGAGGGTACGAGCAGTACTTC | CASSSSLGGGYEQYF
- | TRBJ2-7 | TRBV14 | - | TGTGCCAGCAGCCAAGGTGGCGGTGGCTACGAGCAGTACTTC | CASSQGGGGYEQYF
TRBD1 | TRBJ2-2 | TRBV27 | - | TGTGCCAGCAGTCTTGGACAGGGGAAGAACACCGGGGAGCTGTTTTTT | CASSLGQGKNTGELFF
TRBD1 | TRBJ2-1 | TRBV19 | few | TGTGCCAGTAGTCAGGGGGCCTTCTCCTACAATGAGCAGTTCTTC | CASSQGAFSYNEQFF
- | TRBJ1-4 | TRBV19 | - | TGTGCCAGTAGTATCCGACAGTATGAAAAACTGTTTTTT | CASSIRQYEKLFF
- | TRBJ2-6 | TRBV7-9 | - | TGTGCCAGCAGGCCGGGACAAAACTCTGGGGCCAACGTCCTGACTTTC | CASRPGQNSGANVLTF
TRBD1 | TRBJ1-1 | TRBV18 | few | TGTGCCAGCACACAGACAGGGCAGAACACTGAAGCTTTCTTT | CASTQTGQNTEAFF
- | TRBJ2-6 | TRBV13 | - | TGTGCCAGCAGCTTAATCGGCAGCCCCTCTGGGGCCAACGTCCTGACTTTC | CASSLIGSPSGANVLTF
- | TRBJ2-5 | TRBV23-1 | many | TGCGCCAGCAGCGACAAGGGGCGCCGGGGAGGAACCCAGTACTTC | CASSDKGRRGGTQYF
TRBD2 | TRBJ2-5 | TRBV14 | - | TGTGCCAGCAGCCACCCGCCACTAGCGGGAGTTTTTGGATTTGGAGAGACCCAGTACTTC | CASSHPPLAGVFGFGETQYF
- | TRBJ1-1 | TRBV27 | - | TGTGCCAGCAGTTTATCGAAAACTGACACTGAAGCTTTCTTT | CASSLSKTDTEAFF
- | TRBJ1-5 | TRBV2 | - | TGTGCCACGGGGCTTAGCAATCAGCCCCAGCATTTT | CATGLSNQPQHF
TRBD1 | TRBJ1-2 | TRBV7-9 | - | TGTGCCAGCAGCTTGGCGACAGGGGGCTATGGCTACACCTTC | CASSLATGGYGYTF
TRBD1 | TRBJ2-7 | TRBV6-1 | - | TGTGCCAGCAGTGGGGCCGGGACAGGGAGGCGCGAGCAGTACTTC | CASSGAGTGRREQYF
- | TRBJ2-2 | TRBV19 | - | TGTGCCAGTAGTGCTTCGACTGCAACCGGGGAGCTGTTTTTT | CASSASTATGELFF
TRBD2 | TRBJ2-1 | TRBV30 | - | TGTGCCTGGAGTATCACCGGACTAGCGGGAGGGTTCAATGAGCAGTTCTTC | CAWSITGLAGGFNEQFF
- | TRBJ2-2 | TRBV2 | few | TGTGCCAGCGGTCGGGAGAGGAACGGGGAGCTGTTTTTT | CASGRERNGELFF
- | TRBJ1-3 | TRBV6-5 | - | TGTGCCAGCAGTTACCACGAGCCAGTTTCTGGAAACACCATATATTTT | CASSYHEPVSGNTIYF
TRBD2 | TRBJ2-4 | TRBV11-1 | - | TGTGCCAGCAGTTCACCGGGACTAGCGAAAAACATTCAGTACTTC | CASSSPGLAKNIQYF
TRBD1 | TRBJ2-5 | TRBV19 | few | TGTGCCAGTAGTCGACGGAAAAGCGGGACAGGGGGCGAGACCCAGTACTTC | CASSRRKSGTGGETQYF
TRBD1 | TRBJ1-5 | TRBV19 | once | TGTGCCAGTAGTTCAACAGGGGTAAGTCAGCCCCAGCATTTT | CASSSTGVSQPQHF
TRBD2 | TRBJ2-7 | TRBV30 | - | TGTGCCTGGAGTGCAGGGACTAACGGAGGGCCCATTAACGAGCAGTACTTC | CAWSAGTNGGPINEQYF
- | TRBJ2-3 | TRBV7-3 | once | TGTGCCAGCAGCCGAGTAGCGGGCACAGATACGCAGTATTTT | CASSRVAGTDTQYF
TRBD2 | TRBJ2-3 | TRBV6-5 | - | TGTGCCAGCAGACCATGGACTAGCGGGGTAGATACGCAGTATTTT | CASRPWTSGVDTQYF
TRBD2 | TRBJ2-1 | TRBV29-1 | once | TGCAGCGTGGAGGCGGGAGCTTACAATGAGCAGTTCTTC | CSVEAGAYNEQFF
- | TRBJ1-2 | TRBV25-1 | - | TGTGCCAGCAGGGACAGCTCCCTTGGCTACACCTTC | CASRDSSLGYTF
- | TRBJ1-1 | TRBV9 | once | TGTGCCAGCAGCGTAGCTCCCGTTGGGGCGAACACTGAAGCTTTCTTT | CASSVAPVGANTEAFF